The 8 T cell receptor beta chains listed next were all sequenced from one sample in a study of blood T cell repertoires in COVID-19. Some clones are missing from TCRdb's copy, which holds only in-frame ones; the method was immunoSEQ multiplex PCR. The data show 150,000 to 200,000 clones, 80% seen once. What was sequenced was peripheral blood. These receptors came from a man aged 55 to 69 with acute or convalescent COVID-19.

The J gene is TRBJ2-3, the V gene TRBV6-5, with D tentatively TRBD2 (6 bases). CDR3 size: 15 residues. V was pared by 4 bases and J by 4 bases, with 15 bases between. Germline V lookup: CDR1 MNHEY, CDR2 SVGAGI. DNA of the CDR3: TGTGCCAGCAGTTTTCGGATGTGGGGGGCAGATACGCAGTATTTT. This encodes CASSFRMWGADTQYF.

This clone was counted a few times. V gene TRBV6-2 or TRBV6-3 combines with J gene TRBJ2-7, with a tentative D call TRBD1 (6 bases). V shed 5 bases and J shed 4 bases, with 15 bases lying between them. The germline V gene has CDR1 MNHEY and CDR2 SVGEGT. The CDR3 contains 14 residues. CDR3 loop: CASSGYRARYEQYF. For the CDR3, the DNA is TGTGCCAGCAGTGGCTACAGGGCTCGGTACGAGCAGTACTTC.

The rearrangement links TRBV5-1 to TRBJ1-5; 8 bases match TRBD1. The junction had 4 bases not matched to a gene; V was cut back by 1 base and J by 4 bases. Per the germline V gene, CDR1 is SGHRS and CDR2 is YFSETQ. There are 15 residues in the CDR3. The CDR3 spells CASSLTGGWNQPQHF. For the CDR3, the DNA is TGCGCCAGCAGCTTGACAGGGGGTTGGAATCAGCCCCAGCATTTT.

The rearrangement links TRBV12-5 to TRBJ2-3; TRBD2 might be the D (5 bases). The germline V gene has CDR1 LGHNT and CDR2 FRNRAP. The V and J ends lost 5 bases and 5 bases respectively, with 11 bases between them. There are 13 residues in the CDR3. CDR3 region: CASGREVRDTQYF. CDR3 bases: TGTGCTAGTGGTCGGGAAGTACGAGATACGCAGTATTTT.

The J gene is TRBJ2-3, the V gene TRBV2; TRBD1 agrees at 8 bases. CDR3 size: 13 residues. V was clipped by 5 bases and J by 6 bases; unmatched bases: 4. Germline V lookup: CDR1 SNHLY, CDR2 FYNNEI. The CDR3 here is CASSRDRTDTQYF. In DNA, the CDR3 is TGTGCCAGCAGTAGGGACAGGACCGATACGCAGTATTTT.

V is TRBV10-3 and J is TRBJ1-1, with D tentatively TRBD1 (5 bases). Germline V gives CDR1 ENHRY, CDR2 SYGVKD. Trimming took off 6 bases at V and 1 base at J, with 9 bases between the two ends. The CDR3 totals 13 residues. The chain's CDR3 is CAIRQGENTEAFF. As DNA, the CDR3 is TGTGCCATCAGGCAGGGTGAGAACACTGAAGCTTTCTTT.

This chain uses TRBV9 with TRBJ1-3; 7 bases fit TRBD1. CDR1 SGDLS and CDR2 YYNGEE come from the germline V gene. CDR3 size: 14 residues. After removal of 3 bases from V and 3 bases from J, the junction contained 3 bases not matched to a gene. The CDR3 coding sequence is TGTGCCAGCAGCGCCGGACAGGATGGAAACACCATATATTTT. Protein sequence: CASSAGQDGNTIYF. Using reference TRBV9 and TRBJ1-3 for the parts outside the CDR3, the full variable domain is DSGVTQTPKHLITATGQRVTLRCSPRSGDLSVYWYQQSLDQGLQFLIQYYNGEERAKGNILERFSAQQFPDLHSELNLSSLELGDSALYFCASSAGQDGNTIYFGEGSWLTVV.

This clone appeared a few times. The chain combines TRBV7-9 with TRBJ2-7; 9 bases are a match to TRBD1. The CDR3 extends over 16 amino acids. Germline V gene lookup returns CDR1 SEHNR and CDR2 FQNEAQ (reference sequence). V gave up 4 bases and J gave up 2 bases; unmatched junction bases: 9. In nucleotides, the CDR3 is TGTGCCAGCAGCTCCACAACGGGACAGGGAACCTACGAGCAGTACTTC. The encoded protein is CASSSTTGQGTYEQYF. Full variable domain (outside the CDR3, taken from reference TRBV7-9 and TRBJ2-7): DTGVSQNPRHKITKRGQNVTFRCDPISEHNRLYWYRQTLGQGPEFLTYFQNEAQLEKSRLLSDRFSAERPKGSFSTLEIQRTEQGDSAMYLCASSSTTGQGTYEQYFGPGTRLTVT.